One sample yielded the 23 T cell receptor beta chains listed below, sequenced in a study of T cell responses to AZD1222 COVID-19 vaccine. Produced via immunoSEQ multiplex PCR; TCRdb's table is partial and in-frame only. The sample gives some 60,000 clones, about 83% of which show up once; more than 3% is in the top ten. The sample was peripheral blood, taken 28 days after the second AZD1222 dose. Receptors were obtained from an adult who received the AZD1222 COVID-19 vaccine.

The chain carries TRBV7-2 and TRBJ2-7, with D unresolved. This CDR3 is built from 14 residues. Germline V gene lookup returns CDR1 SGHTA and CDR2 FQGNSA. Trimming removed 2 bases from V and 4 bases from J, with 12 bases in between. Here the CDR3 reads CASSLIDRVYEQYF. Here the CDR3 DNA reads TGTGCCAGCAGCTTAATAGATCGGGTGTACGAGCAGTACTTC.

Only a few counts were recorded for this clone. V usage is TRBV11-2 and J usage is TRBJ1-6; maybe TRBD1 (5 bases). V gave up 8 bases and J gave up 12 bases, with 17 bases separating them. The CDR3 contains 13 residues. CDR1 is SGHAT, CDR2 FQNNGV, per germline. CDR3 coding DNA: TGTGCCAGCTCTCTTGGGGCAGGAGTACCCCTCCACTTT. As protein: CASSLGAGVPLHF.

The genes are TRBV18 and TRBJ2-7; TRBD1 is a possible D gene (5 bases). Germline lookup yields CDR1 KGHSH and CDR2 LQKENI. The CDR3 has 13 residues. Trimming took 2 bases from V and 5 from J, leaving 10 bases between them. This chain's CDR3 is CASSPKTDNEQYF. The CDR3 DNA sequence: TGTGCCAGCTCACCAAAGACAGATAACGAGCAGTACTTC.

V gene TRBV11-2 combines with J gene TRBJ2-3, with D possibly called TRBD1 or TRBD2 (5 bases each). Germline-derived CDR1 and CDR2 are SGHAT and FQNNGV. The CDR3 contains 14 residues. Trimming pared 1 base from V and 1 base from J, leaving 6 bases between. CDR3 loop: CASSLVGGTDTQYF. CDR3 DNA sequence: TGTGCCAGCAGCTTAGTGGGGGGCACAGATACGCAGTATTTT.

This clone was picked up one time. The DNA for the CDR3 is TGTGCCAGCAGCCGCGGGGACTACCCTCTCAATGAGCAGTTCTTC. Amino acid sequence: CASSRGDYPLNEQFF. The chain uses TRBV11-2 and TRBJ2-1; 7 positions match TRBD2. V dropped 5 bases and J dropped 6; count of bases not matched to a gene: 10. Germline V gene lookup returns CDR1 SGHAT and CDR2 FQNNGV. The CDR3 consists of 15 residues. Full variable domain (outside the CDR3, taken from reference TRBV11-2 and TRBJ2-1): EAGVAQSPRYKIIEKRQSVAFWCNPISGHATLYWYQQILGQGPKLLIQFQNNGVVDDSQLPKDRFSAERLKGVDSTLKIQPAKLEDSAVYLCASSRGDYPLNEQFFGPGTRLTVL.

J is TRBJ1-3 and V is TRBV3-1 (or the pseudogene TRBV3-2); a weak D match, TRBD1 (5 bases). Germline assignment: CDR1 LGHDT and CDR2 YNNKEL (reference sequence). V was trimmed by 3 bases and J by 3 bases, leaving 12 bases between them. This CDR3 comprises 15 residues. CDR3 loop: CASSHLDRIGNTIYF. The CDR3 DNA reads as TGTGCCAGCAGCCATCTCGACAGAATTGGAAACACCATATATTTT.

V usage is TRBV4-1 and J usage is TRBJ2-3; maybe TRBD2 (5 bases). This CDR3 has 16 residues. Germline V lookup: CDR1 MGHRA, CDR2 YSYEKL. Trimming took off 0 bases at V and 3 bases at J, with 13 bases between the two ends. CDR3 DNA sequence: TGCGCCAGCAGCCAAGAAACCCTAGCTAGGACAGATACGCAGTATTTT. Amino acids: CASSQETLARTDTQYF.

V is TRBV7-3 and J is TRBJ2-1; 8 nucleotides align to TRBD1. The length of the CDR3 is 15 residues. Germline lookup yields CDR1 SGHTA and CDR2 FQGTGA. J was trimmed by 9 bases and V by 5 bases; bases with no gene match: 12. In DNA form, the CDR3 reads TGTGCCAGCAGCGCGGGACAGGCGCATGGGAGTGAGCAGTTCTTC. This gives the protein CASSAGQAHGSEQFF. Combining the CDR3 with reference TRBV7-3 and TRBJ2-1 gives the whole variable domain GAGVSQTPSNKVTEKGKYVELRCDPISGHTALYWYRQSLGQGPEFLIYFQGTGAADDSGLPNDRFFAVRPEGSVSTLKIQRTERGDSAVYLCASSAGQAHGSEQFFGPGTRLTVL.

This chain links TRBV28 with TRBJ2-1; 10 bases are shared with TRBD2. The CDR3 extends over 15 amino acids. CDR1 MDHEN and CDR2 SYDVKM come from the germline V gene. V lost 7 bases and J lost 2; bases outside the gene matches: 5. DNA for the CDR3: TGTGCCAGCACTGCTAGCGGGGGCCCCTACAATGAGCAGTTCTTC. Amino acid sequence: CASTASGGPYNEQFF.

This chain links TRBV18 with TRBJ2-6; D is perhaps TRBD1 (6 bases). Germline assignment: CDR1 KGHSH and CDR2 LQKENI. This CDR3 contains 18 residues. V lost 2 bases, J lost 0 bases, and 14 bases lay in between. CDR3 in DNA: TGTGCCAGCTCACCATCTGGACAGAAGAGCTCTGGGGCCAACGTCCTGACTTTC. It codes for CASSPSGQKSSGANVLTF.

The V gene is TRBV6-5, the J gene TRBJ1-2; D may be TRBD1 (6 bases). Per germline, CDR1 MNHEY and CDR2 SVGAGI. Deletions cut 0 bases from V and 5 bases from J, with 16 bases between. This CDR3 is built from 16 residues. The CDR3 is CASSYSTGARGYGYTF. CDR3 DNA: TGTGCCAGCAGTTACTCGACAGGAGCGAGAGGGTATGGCTACACCTTC.

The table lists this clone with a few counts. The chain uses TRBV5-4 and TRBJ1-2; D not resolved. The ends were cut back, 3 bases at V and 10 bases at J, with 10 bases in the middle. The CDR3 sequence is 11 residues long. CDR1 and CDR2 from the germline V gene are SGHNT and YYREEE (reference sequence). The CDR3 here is CASSSELTYTF. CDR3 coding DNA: TGTGCCAGCAGCTCAGAGTTAACCTACACCTTC.

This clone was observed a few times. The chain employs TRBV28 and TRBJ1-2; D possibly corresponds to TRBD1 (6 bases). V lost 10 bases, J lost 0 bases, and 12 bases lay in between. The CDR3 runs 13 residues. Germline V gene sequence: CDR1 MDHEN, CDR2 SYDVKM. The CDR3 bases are TGTGCCACGGCGGGGACACCTAACTATGGCTACACCTTC. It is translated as CATAGTPNYGYTF.

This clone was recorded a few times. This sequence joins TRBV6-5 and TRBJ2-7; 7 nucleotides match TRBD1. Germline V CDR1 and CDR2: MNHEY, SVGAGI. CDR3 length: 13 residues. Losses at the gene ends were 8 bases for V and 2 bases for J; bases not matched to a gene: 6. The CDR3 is CASDRVRAYEQYF. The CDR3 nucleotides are TGTGCCAGCGACAGGGTTAGGGCCTACGAGCAGTACTTC.

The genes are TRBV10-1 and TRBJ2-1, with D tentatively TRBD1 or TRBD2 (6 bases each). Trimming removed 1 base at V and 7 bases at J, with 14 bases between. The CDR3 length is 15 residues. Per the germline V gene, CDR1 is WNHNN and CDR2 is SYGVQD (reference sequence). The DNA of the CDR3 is TGCGCCAGCAGTGAGTTGATGGGGGGCTGGAATGAGCAGTTCTTC. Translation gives CASSELMGGWNEQFF.

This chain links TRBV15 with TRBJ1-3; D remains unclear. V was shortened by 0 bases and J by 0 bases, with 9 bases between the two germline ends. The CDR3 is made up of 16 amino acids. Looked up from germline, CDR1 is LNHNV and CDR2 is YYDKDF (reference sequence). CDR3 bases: TGTGCCACCAGCAGAGATAGAGGGTCCTCTGGAAACACCATATATTTT. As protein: CATSRDRGSSGNTIYF. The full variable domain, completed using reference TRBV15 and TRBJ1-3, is DAMVIQNPRYQVTQFGKPVTLSCSQTLNHNVMYWYQQKSSQAPKLLFHYYDKDFNNEADTPDNFQSRRPNTSFCFLDIRSPGLGDTAMYLCATSRDRGSSGNTIYFGEGSWLTVV.

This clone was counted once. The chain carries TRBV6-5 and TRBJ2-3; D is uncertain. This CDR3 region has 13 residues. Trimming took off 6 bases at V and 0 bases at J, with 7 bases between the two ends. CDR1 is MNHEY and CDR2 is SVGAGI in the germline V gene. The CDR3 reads CASRTLSTDTQYF. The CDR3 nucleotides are TGTGCCAGCAGGACATTAAGCACAGATACGCAGTATTTT.

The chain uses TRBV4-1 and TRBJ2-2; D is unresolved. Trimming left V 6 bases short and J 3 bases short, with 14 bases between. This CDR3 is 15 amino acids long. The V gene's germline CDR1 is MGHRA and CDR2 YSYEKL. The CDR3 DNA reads TGCGCCAGCAGTGTCAAGGGCAGCGACACCGGGGAGCTGTTTTTT. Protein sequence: CASSVKGSDTGELFF.

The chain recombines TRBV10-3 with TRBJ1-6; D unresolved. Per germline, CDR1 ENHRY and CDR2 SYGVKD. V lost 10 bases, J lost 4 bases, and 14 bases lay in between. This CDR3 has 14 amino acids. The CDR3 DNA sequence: TGTGCCACGGTGGACGAAGGGTATAATTCACCCCTCCACTTT. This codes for CATVDEGYNSPLHF.

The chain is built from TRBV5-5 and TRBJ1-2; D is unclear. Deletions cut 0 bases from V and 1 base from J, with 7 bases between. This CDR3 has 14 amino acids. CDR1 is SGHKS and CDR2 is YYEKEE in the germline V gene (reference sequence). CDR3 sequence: CASSLVGVNYGYTF. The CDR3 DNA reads TGTGCCAGCAGCTTGGTAGGCGTTAACTATGGCTACACCTTC. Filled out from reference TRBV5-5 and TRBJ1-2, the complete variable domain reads DAGVTQSPTHLIKTRGQQVTLRCSPISGHKSVSWYQQVLGQGPQFIFQYYEKEERGRGNFPDRFSARQFPNYSSELNVNALLLGDSALYLCASSLVGVNYGYTFGSGTRLTVV.

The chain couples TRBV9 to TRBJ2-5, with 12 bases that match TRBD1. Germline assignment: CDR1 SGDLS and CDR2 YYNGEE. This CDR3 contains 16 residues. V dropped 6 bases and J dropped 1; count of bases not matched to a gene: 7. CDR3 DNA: TGTGCCAGCACCCCGGGGGGACAGGGGGCCCAAGAGACCCAGTACTTC. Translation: CASTPGGQGAQETQYF.

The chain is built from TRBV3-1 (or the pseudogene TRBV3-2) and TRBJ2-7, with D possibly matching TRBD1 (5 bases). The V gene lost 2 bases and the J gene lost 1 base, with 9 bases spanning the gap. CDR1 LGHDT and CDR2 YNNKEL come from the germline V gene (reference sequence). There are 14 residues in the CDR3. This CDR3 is CASSQQPGSYEQYF. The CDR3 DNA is TGTGCCAGCAGCCAACAGCCAGGGTCCTACGAGCAGTACTTC.

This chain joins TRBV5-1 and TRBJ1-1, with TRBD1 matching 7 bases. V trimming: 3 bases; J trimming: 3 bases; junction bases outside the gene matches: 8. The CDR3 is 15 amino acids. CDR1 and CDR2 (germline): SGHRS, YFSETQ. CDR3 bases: TGCGCCAGCAGCTGGGTCGACAGGGTTTACACTGAAGCTTTCTTT. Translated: CASSWVDRVYTEAFF. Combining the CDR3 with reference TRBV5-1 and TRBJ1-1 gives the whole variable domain KAGVTQTPRYLIKTRGQQVTLSCSPISGHRSVSWYQQTPGQGLQFLFEYFSETQRNKGNFPGRFSGRQFSNSRSEMNVSTLELGDSALYLCASSWVDRVYTEAFFGQGTRLTVV.